This TCR beta chain emerged from a study of T cell repertoires in cytomegalovirus infection. On the study more broadly: Public TCR beta signature analysis indicated the presence of both CMV infection and matching HLA type.

MiXCR, run by TCRdb on the reads, gives a single entry per CDR3 protein. This repertoire shows about 740,000 distinct CDR3 sequences, 35% to 45% found once; its top ten account for 2.5% to 3.5%. Findings of the study overall: Identification of carriers of CMV plus the relevant HLA was performed using cumulative public TCR beta family frequency. Dominant in the ex vivo response were TCR beta clonotypes restricted by HLA-C and specific for CMV.

As regards this clonotype: Its antigen is currently unknown.

Germline CDR1 reads MDHEN; CDR2 reads SYDVKM. The length of the CDR3 is 18 residues. The V segment lost 6 bases and the J segment 5 bases; nucleotides outside the gene matches: 13. This sequence was found in a human donor in good health (CMV status not recorded). Some clones in this sample may be carry-over from other donors' samples. Sample: PBMCs. The chain is built from TRBV28 and TRBJ2-5, with 15 nucleotides matching TRBD2. Written as DNA, the CDR3 is TGTGCCAGCAGCGGACTAGCGGGGGGGGCAGCCCGATGGGAGACCCAGTACTTC. Translation gives CASSGLAGGAARWETQYF.